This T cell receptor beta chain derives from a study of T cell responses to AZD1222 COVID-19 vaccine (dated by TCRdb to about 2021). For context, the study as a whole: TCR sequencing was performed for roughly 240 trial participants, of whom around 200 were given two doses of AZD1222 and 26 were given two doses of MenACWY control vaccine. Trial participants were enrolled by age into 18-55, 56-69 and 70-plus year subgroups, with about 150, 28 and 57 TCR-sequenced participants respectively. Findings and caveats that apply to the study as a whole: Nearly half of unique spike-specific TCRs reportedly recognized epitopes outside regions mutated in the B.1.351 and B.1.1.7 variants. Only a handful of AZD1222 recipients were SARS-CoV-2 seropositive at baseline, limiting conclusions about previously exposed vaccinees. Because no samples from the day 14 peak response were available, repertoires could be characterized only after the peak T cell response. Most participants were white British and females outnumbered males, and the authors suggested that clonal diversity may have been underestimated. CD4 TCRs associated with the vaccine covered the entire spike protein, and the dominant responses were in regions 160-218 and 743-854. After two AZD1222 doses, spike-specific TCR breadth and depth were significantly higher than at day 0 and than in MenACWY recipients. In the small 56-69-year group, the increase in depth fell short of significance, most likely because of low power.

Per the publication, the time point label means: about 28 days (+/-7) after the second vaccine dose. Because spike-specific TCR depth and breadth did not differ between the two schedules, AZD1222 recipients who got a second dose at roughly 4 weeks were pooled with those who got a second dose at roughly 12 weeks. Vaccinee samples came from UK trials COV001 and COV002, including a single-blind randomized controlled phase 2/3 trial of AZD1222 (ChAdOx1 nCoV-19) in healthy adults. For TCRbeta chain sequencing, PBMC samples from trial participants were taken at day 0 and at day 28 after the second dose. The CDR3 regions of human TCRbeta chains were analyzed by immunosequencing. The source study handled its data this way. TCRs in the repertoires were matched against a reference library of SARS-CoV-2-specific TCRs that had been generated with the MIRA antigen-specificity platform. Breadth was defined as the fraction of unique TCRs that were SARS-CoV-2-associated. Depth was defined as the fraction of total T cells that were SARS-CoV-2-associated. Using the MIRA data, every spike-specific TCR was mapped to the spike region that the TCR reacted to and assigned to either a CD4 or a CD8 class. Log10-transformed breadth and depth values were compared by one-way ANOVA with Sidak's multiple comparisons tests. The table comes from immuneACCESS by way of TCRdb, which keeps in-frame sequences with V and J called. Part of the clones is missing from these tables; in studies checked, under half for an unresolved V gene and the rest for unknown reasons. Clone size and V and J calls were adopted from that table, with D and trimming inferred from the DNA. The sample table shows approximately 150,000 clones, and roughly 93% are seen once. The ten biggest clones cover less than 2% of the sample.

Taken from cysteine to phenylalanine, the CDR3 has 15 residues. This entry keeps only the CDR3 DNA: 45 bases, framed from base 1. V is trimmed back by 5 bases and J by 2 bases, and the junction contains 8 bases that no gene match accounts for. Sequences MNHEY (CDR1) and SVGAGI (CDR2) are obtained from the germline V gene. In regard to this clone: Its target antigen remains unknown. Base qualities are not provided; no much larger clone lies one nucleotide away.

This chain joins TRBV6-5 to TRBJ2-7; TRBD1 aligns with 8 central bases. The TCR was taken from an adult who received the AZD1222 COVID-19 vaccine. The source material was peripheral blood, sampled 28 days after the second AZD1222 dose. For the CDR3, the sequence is CASSRQGSKAYEQYF. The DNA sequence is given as TGTGCCAGCAGTAGACAGGGGAGTAAGGCCTACGAGCAGTACTTC.